The 13 T cell receptor beta chains in this list originate from one sample, sequenced in a study of cytomegalovirus exposure and HLA in healthy donors. The PCR used 60 Vbeta and 13 Jbeta primers. Assay used: immunoSEQ multiplex PCR; TCRdb lists only in-frame clones, some missing. The sample lists about 190,000 clones; roughly four fifths were seen once. What was sequenced was PBMCs. These receptors were obtained from a woman aged 25-40 years in good health and CMV-seropositive.

The chain is built from TRBV11-2 and TRBJ2-1, with a tentative D call TRBD1 (6 bases). Germline V CDR1 and CDR2: SGHAT, FQNNGV. The V gene lost 0 bases and the J gene lost 6 bases, with 15 bases spanning the gap. The CDR3 length is 16 residues. The CDR3 sequence: CASSLEMGIGGNEQFF. The DNA of the CDR3 is TGTGCCAGCAGCTTAGAGATGGGCATAGGGGGCAATGAGCAGTTCTTC.

This chain connects TRBV4-2 to TRBJ2-1; 14 bases match TRBD2. This CDR3 is built from 14 residues. The germline V gene has CDR1 LGHNA and CDR2 YNFKEQ. Trimming cost V 3 bases and J 8 bases; bases outside gene matches: 0. CDR3 in DNA: TGTGCCAGCAGCCAGGGACTAGCGGGAGATGAGCAGTTCTTC. Protein: CASSQGLAGDEQFF.

The V call is TRBV7-9, the J call TRBJ2-7, with 13 bases that match TRBD2. Germline V gives CDR1 SEHNR, CDR2 FQNEAQ (reference sequence). This CDR3 has 15 amino acids. Trimming cost V 5 bases and J 6 bases; bases outside gene matches: 7. The CDR3, as DNA: TGTGCCAGCAGCCCGCCGGGACTAGCGGGGAGCGAGCAGTACTTC. Amino acids: CASSPPGLAGSEQYF.

This clone showed up just a few times. The same CDR3 arises from other DNA sequences in this sample as well. The chain joins TRBV5-4 to TRBJ2-1; no firm D call. The CDR3 covers 11 residues. The germline gives CDR1 SGHNT, CDR2 YYREEE (reference sequence). V lost 2 bases, J lost 7 bases, and 4 bases lay in between. CDR3 loop: CASSFNNEQFF. The CDR3 DNA is TGTGCCAGCAGCTTCAATAATGAGCAGTTCTTC.

The chain joins TRBV2 to TRBJ2-3; D is perhaps TRBD1 (6 bases). Germline V lookup: CDR1 SNHLY, CDR2 FYNNEI. This CDR3 comprises 12 residues. Trimming cost V 10 bases and J 6 bases, with 14 bases left between them. CDR3 protein: CATKEGGDTQYF. CDR3 coding DNA: TGTGCCACCAAGGAAGGGGGTGATACGCAGTATTTT.

The V call is TRBV28, the J call TRBJ1-4; 8 nucleotides line up with TRBD1. The CDR3 length is 15 residues. With V trimmed by 3 bases and J by 8 bases, 8 bases remained unmatched. Germline CDR1 reads MDHEN; CDR2 reads SYDVKM. CDR3 coding DNA: TGTGCCAGCAGTTTGACCGGGACAGGTGTAGAAAAACTGTTTTTT. As protein: CASSLTGTGVEKLFF.

This chain connects TRBV19 to TRBJ1-4, with 7 bases lining up with TRBD1. From germline, CDR1 is LNHDA and CDR2 SQIVND (reference sequence). The CDR3 is 13 amino acids. V gave up 8 bases and J gave up 7 bases; unmatched junction bases: 7. CDR3 loop: CASRAAGGEKLFF. The CDR3 DNA sequence: TGTGCCAGTCGTGCGGCAGGGGGTGAAAAACTGTTTTTT.

This clone came up a few times. This chain links TRBV4-1 with TRBJ2-3; 7 nucleotides align to TRBD2. The CDR3 covers 11 residues. After removal of 5 bases from V and 15 bases from J, the junction contained 8 bases not matched to a gene. From germline, CDR1 is MGHRA and CDR2 YSYEKL. The CDR3 region has the DNA TGCGCCAGCAGCGCGGGGGAGATAGCTTATTTT. Residues: CASSAGEIAYF.

This chain joins TRBV21-1 and TRBJ2-4; TRBD2 reflects the table's D call only, with no check against the DNA. TRBV21-1 is annotated as a pseudogene. The CDR3 has 16 residues. The CDR3 reads CASSKKSSREGDIQYF. The CDR3 DNA reads TGTGCCAGCAGCAAAAAGAGTAGCCGGGAGGGGGACATTCAGTACTTC.

This clone was observed a handful of times. The chain carries TRBV21-1 and TRBJ1-5; whether TRBD1, the table's D call, matches the DNA was not checked. TRBV21-1 is annotated as a pseudogene. The CDR3 has 17 residues. Here the CDR3 DNA reads TGTGCCAGCAGCAGAGGCCTAGACAGGGGCGGCAATCAGCCCCAGCATTTT. Amino acid sequence: CASSRGLDRGGNQPQHF.

This rearrangement joins TRBV5-6 to TRBJ2-1; D perhaps matches TRBD1 (5 bases). V lost 4 bases and J lost 7, with 18 bases in between. The CDR3 has 15 amino acids. In germline, CDR1 is SGHDT, CDR2 YYEEEE. The CDR3 DNA sequence: TGTGCCAGCAGCGGACAAAGTCCTTTGGGAAATGAGCAGTTCTTC. This translates into CASSGQSPLGNEQFF. Combining the CDR3 with reference TRBV5-6 and TRBJ2-1 gives the whole variable domain DAGVTQSPTHLIKTRGQQVTLRCSPKSGHDTVSWYQQALGQGPQFIFQYYEEEERQRGNFPDRFSGHQFPNYSSELNVNALLLGDSALYLCASSGQSPLGNEQFFGPGTRLTVL.

This chain's CDR3 is CASKVLGGVEQYF. CDR3 nucleotide sequence: TGTGCCAGCAAGGTACTGGGGGGTGTCGAGCAGTACTTC. This rearrangement joins TRBV28 to TRBJ2-7, with D possibly matching TRBD2 (6 bases). This CDR3 comprises 13 residues. In germline, CDR1 is MDHEN, CDR2 SYDVKM. Between the trimmed V and J ends, which lost 7 bases and 6 bases, there was a span of 16 bases.

The rearrangement uses TRBV19 and TRBJ2-1; 9 bases match TRBD2. This CDR3 is built from 17 residues. Germline V gives CDR1 LNHDA, CDR2 SQIVND (reference sequence). V was clipped by 7 bases and J by 0 bases; unmatched bases: 10. The CDR3: CASTYLAGQSSYNEQFF. The CDR3 coding sequence is TGTGCCAGTACCTATCTAGCGGGACAAAGCTCCTACAATGAGCAGTTCTTC. Based on the CDR3 plus reference TRBV19 and TRBJ2-1, the full variable domain is DGGITQSPKYLFRKEGQNVTLSCEQNLNHDAMYWYRQDPGQGLRLIYYSQIVNDFQKGDIAEGYSVSREKKESFPLTVTSAQKNPTAFYLCASTYLAGQSSYNEQFFGPGTRLTVL.